A selection of T cell receptor beta chains follows, all from one sample in a study of cytomegalovirus exposure and HLA in healthy donors. Only in-frame clones appear in the TCRdb table, and some are missing; sequencing was by immunoSEQ multiplex PCR. The table records approximately 130,000 clones, approximately 80% of them present only once. What was sequenced was PBMCs. The receptors here all came from a female donor in good health and CMV-seropositive. CDR3s include the opening cysteine and the closing phenylalanine or tryptophan. Each record gives: D gene, clone size, V gene, J gene, CDR3 DNA, CDR3 protein. The D gene is left open where the match is weak. Expanded clones are given a class, and other clones once, few, many or no size at all.

>NA|once|TRBV6-1|TRBJ1-2
TGTGCCAGCAGTGGACAGTCCTCTAACTATGGCTACACCTTC
CASSGQSSNYGYTF
>TRBD2|NA|TRBV7-6|TRBJ2-3
TGTGCCAGCAGCCCTGGGGTAGCGGGGGGAGTAGATACGCAGTATTTT
CASSPGVAGGVDTQYF
>NA|NA|TRBV7-3|TRBJ2-2
TGTGCCAGCAGCCCTAGAGTTTCCGGGGAGCTGTTTTTT
CASSPRVSGELFF
>TRBD1|NA|TRBV7-9|TRBJ1-5
TGTGCCAGCAGCTCCGGGACAGGGACAAATCAGCCCCAGCATTTT
CASSSGTGTNQPQHF
>TRBD1|few|TRBV6-1|TRBJ2-7
TGTGCCAGCCTGGACAGGGCGTGGGAGCAGTACTTC
CASLDRAWEQYF
>TRBD1|NA|TRBV4-1|TRBJ2-1
TGCGCCAGCAGCCGGACAGGGGGCTATAGCTCCTACAATGAGCAGTTCTTC
CASSRTGGYSSYNEQFF
>NA|NA|TRBV6-1|TRBJ1-2
TGTGCCAGCAGTGATCCCTCAGGGTTTGGCTACACCTTC
CASSDPSGFGYTF
>TRBD1|NA|TRBV10-3|TRBJ2-1
TGTGCCATCAGTGAGTCGGGCGGGACAGGGGGCGTCCTGGGGAATGAGCAGTTCTTC
CAISESGGTGGVLGNEQFF
>NA|few|TRBV27|TRBJ2-2
TGTGCCAGCAGTTTATGGGCAACCGGGGAGCTGTTTTTT
CASSLWATGELFF
>NA|NA|TRBV29-1|TRBJ2-3
TGCAGCGTTGAAGTCCCCCCCAGGGATACGCAGTATTTT
CSVEVPPRDTQYF
>TRBD1|NA|TRBV13|TRBJ1-6
TGTGCCAGCAGCGCGCTAAGGACAGGCCGACTACGATCCCTCCACTTT
CASSALRTGRLRSLHF
>NA|NA|TRBV5-6|TRBJ2-3
TGTGCCAGCACCTTTAAAGGGGGCACAGATACGCAGTATTTT
CASTFKGGTDTQYF
>TRBD2|NA|TRBV7-9|TRBJ2-1
TGTGCCAGCAGCCTGGCTAGCGGTGTGGAGAATGAGCAGTTCTTC
CASSLASGVENEQFF
>NA|once|TRBV29-1|TRBJ2-7
TGCAGCGTTGAAGGCACAGCGTCTAGCTCCTACGAGCAGTACTTC
CSVEGTASSSYEQYF